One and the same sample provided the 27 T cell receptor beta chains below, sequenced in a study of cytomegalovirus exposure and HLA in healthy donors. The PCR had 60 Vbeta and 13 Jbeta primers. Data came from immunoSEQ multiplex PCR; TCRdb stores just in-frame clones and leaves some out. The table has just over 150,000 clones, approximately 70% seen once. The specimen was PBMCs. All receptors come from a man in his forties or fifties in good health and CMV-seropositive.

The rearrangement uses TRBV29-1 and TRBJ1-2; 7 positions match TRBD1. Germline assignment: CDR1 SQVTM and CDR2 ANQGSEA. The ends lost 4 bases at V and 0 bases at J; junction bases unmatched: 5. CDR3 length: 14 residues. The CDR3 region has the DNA TGCAGCGTTGTAGTAGGGGGCGCTAACTATGGCTACACCTTC. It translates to CSVVVGGANYGYTF.

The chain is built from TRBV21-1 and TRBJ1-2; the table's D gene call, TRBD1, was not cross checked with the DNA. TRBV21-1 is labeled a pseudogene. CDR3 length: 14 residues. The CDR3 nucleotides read TGTGCCAGCCGACGGGACAGCAGTAACTATGGCTACACCTTC. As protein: CASRRDSSNYGYTF.

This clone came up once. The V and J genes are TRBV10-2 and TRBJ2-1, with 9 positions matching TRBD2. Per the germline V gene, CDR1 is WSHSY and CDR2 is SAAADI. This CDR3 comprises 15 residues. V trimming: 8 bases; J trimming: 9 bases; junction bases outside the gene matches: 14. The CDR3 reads CASSPTSGVSGEQFF. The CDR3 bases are TGCGCCAGCTCACCGACTAGCGGCGTCTCGGGTGAGCAGTTCTTC.

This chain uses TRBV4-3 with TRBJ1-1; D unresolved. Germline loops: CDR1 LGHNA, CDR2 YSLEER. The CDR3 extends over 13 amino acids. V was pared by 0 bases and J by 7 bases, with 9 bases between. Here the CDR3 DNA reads TGCGCCAGCAGCCAAGATCGGGAGGGTGAAGCTTTCTTT. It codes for CASSQDREGEAFF.

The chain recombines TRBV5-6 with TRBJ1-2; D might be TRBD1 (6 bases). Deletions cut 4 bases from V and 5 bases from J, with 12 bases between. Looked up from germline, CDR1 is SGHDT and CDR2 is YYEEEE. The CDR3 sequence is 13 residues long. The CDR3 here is CASSPSGQYGYTF. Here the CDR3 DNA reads TGTGCCAGCAGCCCCTCAGGACAGTATGGCTACACCTTC.

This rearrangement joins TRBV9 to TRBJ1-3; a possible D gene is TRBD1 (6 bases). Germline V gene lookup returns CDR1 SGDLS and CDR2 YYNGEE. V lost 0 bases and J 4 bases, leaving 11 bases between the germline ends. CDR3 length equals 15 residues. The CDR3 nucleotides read TGTGCCAGCAGCGTAGCGGGCGACAGGGGAAACACCATATATTTT. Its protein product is CASSVAGDRGNTIYF. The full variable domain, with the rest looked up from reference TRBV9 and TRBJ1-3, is DSGVTQTPKHLITATGQRVTLRCSPRSGDLSVYWYQQSLDQGLQFLIQYYNGEERAKGNILERFSAQQFPDLHSELNLSSLELGDSALYFCASSVAGDRGNTIYFGEGSWLTVV.

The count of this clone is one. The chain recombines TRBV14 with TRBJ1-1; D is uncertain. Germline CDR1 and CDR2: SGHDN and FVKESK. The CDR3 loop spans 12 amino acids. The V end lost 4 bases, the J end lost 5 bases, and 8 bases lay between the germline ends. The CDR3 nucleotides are TGTGCCAGCAGCCCGCGAGCGACTGAAGCTTTCTTT. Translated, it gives CASSPRATEAFF.

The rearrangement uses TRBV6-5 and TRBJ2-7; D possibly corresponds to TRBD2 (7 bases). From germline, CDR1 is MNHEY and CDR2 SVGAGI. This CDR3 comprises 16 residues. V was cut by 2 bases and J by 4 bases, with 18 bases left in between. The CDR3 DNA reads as TGTGCCAGCAGTTACGAGGGGGGGCCCGAGCATTACGAGCAGTACTTC. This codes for CASSYEGGPEHYEQYF.

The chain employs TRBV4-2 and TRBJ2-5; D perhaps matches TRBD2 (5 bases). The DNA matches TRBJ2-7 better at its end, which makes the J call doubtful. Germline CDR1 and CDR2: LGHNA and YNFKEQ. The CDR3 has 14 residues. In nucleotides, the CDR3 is TGTGCCAGCAGCCAACCGGGATACGCCAACGAGCAGTACTTC. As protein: CASSQPGYANEQYF.

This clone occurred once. CDR3 protein: CAWDRETDTEAFF. In DNA, the CDR3 is TGTGCCTGGGACCGGGAGACGGACACTGAAGCTTTCTTT. J is TRBJ1-1 and V is TRBV30; D remains ambiguous. Germline V gene lookup returns CDR1 GTSNPN and CDR2 SVGIG (reference sequence). With 5 bases removed from V and 3 bases from J, the gap between germline ends came to 13 bases. The CDR3 is 13 amino acids.

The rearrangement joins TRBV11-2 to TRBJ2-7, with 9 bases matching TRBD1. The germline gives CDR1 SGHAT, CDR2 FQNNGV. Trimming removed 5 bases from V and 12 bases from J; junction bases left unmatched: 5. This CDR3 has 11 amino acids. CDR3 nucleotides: TGTGCCAGCAGCGAGGGACAGGGACCGTACTTC. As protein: CASSEGQGPYF.

Here the CDR3 reads CASSLRRGPFYGYTF. The CDR3 DNA reads TGTGCCAGCAGCTTGCGGAGGGGACCATTTTATGGCTACACCTTC. V gene TRBV7-2 combines with J gene TRBJ1-2; TRBD1 is a possible D gene (5 bases). CDR1 is SGHTA and CDR2 is FQGNSA in the germline V gene. The germline V and J ends were trimmed by 3 bases and 5 bases, with 16 bases remaining between them. This CDR3 spans 15 amino acids.

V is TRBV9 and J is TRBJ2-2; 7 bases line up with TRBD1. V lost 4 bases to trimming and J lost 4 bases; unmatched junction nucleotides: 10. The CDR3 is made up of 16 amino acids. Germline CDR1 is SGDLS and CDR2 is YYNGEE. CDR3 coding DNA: TGTGCCAGCAGCTTCACTACAGGGGCCCTCACCGGGGAGCTGTTTTTT. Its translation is CASSFTTGALTGELFF.

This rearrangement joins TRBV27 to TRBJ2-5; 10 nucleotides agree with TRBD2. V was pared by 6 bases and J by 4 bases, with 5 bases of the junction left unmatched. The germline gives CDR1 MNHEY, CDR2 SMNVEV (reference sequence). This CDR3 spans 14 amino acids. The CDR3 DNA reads TGTGCCAGCAGAAAGCGGGGGGGCGGAGAGACCCAGTACTTC. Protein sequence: CASRKRGGGETQYF.

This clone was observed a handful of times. CDR3 coding DNA: TGCGCCAGCAGCCAAGATCTAAACTTCCCGGGGGAGCTGTTTTTT. Its protein product is CASSQDLNFPGELFF. This chain uses TRBV4-1 with TRBJ2-2; the D is unclear. V lost 0 bases to trimming and J lost 8 bases, with 13 bases between them. The CDR3 sequence is 15 residues long. CDR1 is MGHRA, CDR2 YSYEKL, per germline.

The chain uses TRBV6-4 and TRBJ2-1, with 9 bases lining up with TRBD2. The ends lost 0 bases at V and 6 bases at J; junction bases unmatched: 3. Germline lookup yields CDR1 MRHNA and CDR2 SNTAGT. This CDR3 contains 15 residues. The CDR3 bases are TGTGCCAGCAGTGACTCCGGCGGGGGGGCCAATGAGCAGTTCTTC. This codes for CASSDSGGGANEQFF.

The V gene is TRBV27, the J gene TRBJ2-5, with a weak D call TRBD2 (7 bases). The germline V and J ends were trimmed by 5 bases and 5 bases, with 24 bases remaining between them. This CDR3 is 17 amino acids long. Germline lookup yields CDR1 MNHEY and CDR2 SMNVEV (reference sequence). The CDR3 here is CASSTTHRGANSETQYF. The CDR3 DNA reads TGTGCCAGCAGTACCACACACCGGGGGGCAAATTCGGAGACCCAGTACTTC.

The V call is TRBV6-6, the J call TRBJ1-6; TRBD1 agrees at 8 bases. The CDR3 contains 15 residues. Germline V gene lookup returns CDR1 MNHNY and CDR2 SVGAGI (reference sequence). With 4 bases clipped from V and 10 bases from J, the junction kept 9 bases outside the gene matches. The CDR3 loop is CASSFPGTGQSPLHF. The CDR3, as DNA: TGTGCCAGCAGTTTCCCCGGGACAGGACAATCACCCCTCCACTTT.

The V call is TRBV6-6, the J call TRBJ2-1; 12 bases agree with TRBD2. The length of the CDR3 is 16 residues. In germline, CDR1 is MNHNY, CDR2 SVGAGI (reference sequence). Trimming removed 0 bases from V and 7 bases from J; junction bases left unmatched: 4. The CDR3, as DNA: TGTGCCAGCAGTTACTCGAGGCTAGCGGGGGGGAATGAGCAGTTCTTC. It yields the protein CASSYSRLAGGNEQFF.

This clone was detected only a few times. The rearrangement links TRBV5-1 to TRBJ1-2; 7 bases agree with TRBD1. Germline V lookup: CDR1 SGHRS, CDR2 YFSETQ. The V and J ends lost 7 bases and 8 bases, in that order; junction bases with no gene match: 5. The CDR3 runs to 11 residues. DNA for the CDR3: TGCGCCAGCTCTGAGGGGGCCGGCTACACCTTC. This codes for CASSEGAGYTF.

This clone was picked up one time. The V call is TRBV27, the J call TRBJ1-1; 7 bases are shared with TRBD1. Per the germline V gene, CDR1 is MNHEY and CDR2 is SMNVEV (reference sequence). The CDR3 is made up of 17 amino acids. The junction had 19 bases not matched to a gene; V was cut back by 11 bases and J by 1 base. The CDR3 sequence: CAGCRPDRRIGNTEAFF. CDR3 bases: TGTGCCGGATGCAGACCGGACAGGCGAATTGGGAACACTGAAGCTTTCTTT.

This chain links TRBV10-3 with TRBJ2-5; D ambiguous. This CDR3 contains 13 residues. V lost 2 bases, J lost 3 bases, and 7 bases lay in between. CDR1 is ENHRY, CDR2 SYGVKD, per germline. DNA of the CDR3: TGTGCCATCAGTGAGGCGTACGAAGAGACCCAGTACTTC. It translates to CAISEAYEETQYF.

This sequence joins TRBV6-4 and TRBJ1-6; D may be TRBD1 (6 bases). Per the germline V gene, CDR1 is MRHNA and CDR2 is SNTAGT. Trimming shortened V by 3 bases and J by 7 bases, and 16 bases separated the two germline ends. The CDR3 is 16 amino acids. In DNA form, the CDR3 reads TGTGCCAGCAGTGAGGTCGGGGGGCTGGGGAATTCACCCCTCCACTTT. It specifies CASSEVGGLGNSPLHF.

CDR3 DNA sequence: TGTGCCAGCAGTTACCCCGGAGACACTGAAGCTTTCTTT. Translation gives CASSYPGDTEAFF. The chain has TRBV6-6 and TRBJ1-1; D not certain. The V and J ends lost 2 bases and 3 bases respectively, with 7 bases between them. Looked up from germline, CDR1 is MNHNY and CDR2 is SVGAGI (reference sequence). This CDR3 region has 13 residues.

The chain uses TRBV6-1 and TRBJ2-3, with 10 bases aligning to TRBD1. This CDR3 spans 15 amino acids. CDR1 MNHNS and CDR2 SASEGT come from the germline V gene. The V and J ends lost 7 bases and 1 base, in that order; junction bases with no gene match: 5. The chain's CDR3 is CASKIGTGGTDTQYF. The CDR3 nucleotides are TGTGCCAGCAAAATCGGGACAGGGGGCACAGATACGCAGTATTTT.

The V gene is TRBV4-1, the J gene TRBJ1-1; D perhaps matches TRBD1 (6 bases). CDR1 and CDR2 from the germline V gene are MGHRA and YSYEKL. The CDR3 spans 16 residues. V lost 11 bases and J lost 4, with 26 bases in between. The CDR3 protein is CAARGGAGVPGTEAFF. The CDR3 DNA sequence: TGCGCCGCACGTGGGGGCGCGGGGGTTCCCGGCACTGAAGCTTTCTTT.

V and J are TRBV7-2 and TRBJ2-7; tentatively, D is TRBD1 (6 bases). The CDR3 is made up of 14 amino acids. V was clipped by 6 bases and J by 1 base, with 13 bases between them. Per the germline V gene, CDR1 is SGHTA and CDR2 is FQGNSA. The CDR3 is CASSRDRMSYEQYF. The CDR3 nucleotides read TGTGCCAGCAGTCGCGACAGGATGTCCTACGAGCAGTACTTC.